The TCR beta chain under discussion was sequenced for a study of blood T cells in healthy people across ages. Points from the study as a whole: Diversity was estimated from one million T cells, and these estimates were considered underestimates.

Of note for this clonotype: Its antigen is unknown. Sequence at one end of the junction differs from germline and may be a read error.

The CDR3 has 14 residues. With a J-beta primer mix and a sample-barcoded 5' primer, a second PCR ran about 7 to 12 cycles. Each cDNA molecule was tagged by a template-switch adaptor with 12 random nucleotides. One entry per CDR3 protein results from TCRdb running MiXCR on the 5' RACE reads. The profile covers approximately 800,000 distinct CDR3 sequences, with 62% appearing a single time and roughly 25% taken by the ten largest. V usage is TRBV12-3 or TRBV12-4 and J usage is TRBJ2-7; 7 nucleotides agree with TRBD2. The sample was blood. This sequence originates from a man aged 30 to 39 in good health. The CDR3 DNA is TGTGCCAGCAGTTTGAGCGGGGACTCCTACGAGCGGTACTTC. This gives the protein CASSLSGDSYERYF.